The clone carrying this T cell receptor beta chain appeared a single time. The antigen is not known. The data stem from a study of CD8 T cells in Susac syndrome. Regarding the study as a whole: Acknowledgment was made by the study that its TCR sequencing and HLA analysis involved a relatively small number of individuals.

The CDR3 has 15 amino acids. CDR1 and CDR2 from the germline V gene are ENHRY and SYGVKD. The germline V and J ends were trimmed by 6 bases and 5 bases, with 16 bases remaining between them. Random hexamers primed reverse transcription of about 0.45 to 1 ug RNA. TCRdb itself ran the immunoSEQ multiplex PCR reads through MiXCR, one entry per CDR3 protein. The repertoire holds approximately 230,000 distinct CDR3 sequences, about 93% seen once, with 0.065% to 0.075% in the top ten. From blood CD8+ and CD4+ T cells, the TCR beta chain was sequenced. In contrast to the negatively isolated CD8+ and CD4+ T cells, TEMRA cells were FACS-enriched.

The rearrangement joins TRBV10-3 to TRBJ2-2; D is possibly TRBD1 (7 bases). This TCR derives from a human donor with multiple sclerosis. Material: CD4+ T cells from PBMCs. This chain's CDR3 is CAIRSTGAGTGELFF. CDR3 bases: TGTGCCATCAGAAGTACAGGGGCGGGAACCGGGGAGCTGTTTTTT.